This TCR beta chain was sequenced for a study of Tregs in tolerant kidney transplant recipients. At the level of the study: CD4+CD25+CD127- cells came from approximately three-day belatacept mixed lymphocyte reactions, some with approximately 5-day graft donor restimulation. Recipient cells were told from donor cells by antibody staining.

With regard to this clone: Its target is not known.

Per the germline V gene, CDR1 is SGHTA and CDR2 is FQGNSA. V was trimmed by 5 bases and J by 0 bases, leaving 13 bases between them. The length of the CDR3 is 15 residues. Clones were read by immunoSEQ multiplex PCR, and TCRdb kept only the in-frame ones, dropping some. The repertoire holds roughly 40,000 clones, 95% to 96% seen once, with 0.3% to 0.4% in the top ten. Regarding the study as a whole: Expanding Tregs on activated donor B cells appeared to best identify donor-specific TCRbeta clones. This study did not directly address biological reproducibility.

The sequencing sample was made of Tregs from blood cultured with allogeneic cells. The chain combines TRBV7-2 with TRBJ1-2; possible D gene TRBD1, 5 bases. This TCR derives from a human donor in good health. This CDR3 is CASSPVGGTNYGYTF. The CDR3 bases are TGTGCCAGCAGCCCCGTCGGGGGGACTAACTATGGCTACACCTTC.